This TCR beta chain was found in a study of circulating and synovial CD4+ cells in juvenile arthritis. Study-level findings and limits: Overlap with synovium rose as more T cells were sequenced. CPL versus bulk CD4 samples: T cell genome counts differed by at least an order of magnitude.

As for this clone: What it binds is not known.

Trimming stripped 5 bases from V and 0 bases from J, with 9 bases between. This CDR3 region has 14 residues. Germline CDR1 and CDR2: SGHNT and YENEEA. The table came from immunoSEQ multiplex PCR; TCRdb's copy has only in-frame clones and leaves some out. The sample consists of roughly 33,000 clones, roughly 96% of them appearing once. This TCR was sampled from a human donor with juvenile idiopathic arthritis. The chain uses TRBV11-3 and TRBJ2-3, with a possible D match to TRBD2 (6 bases). The sample was CD4+ T cells from blood. CDR3 protein: CASSAGYSTDTQYF. CDR3 DNA: TGTGCCAGCAGCGCGGGGTATAGCACAGATACGCAGTATTTT. Drawing the rest from reference TRBV11-3 and TRBJ2-3, the complete variable domain is EAGVVQSPRYKIIEKKQPVAFWCNPISGHNTLYWYLQNLGQGPELLIRYENEEAVDDSQLPKDRFSAERLKGVDSTLKIQPAELGDSAVYLCASSAGYSTDTQYFGPGTRLTVL.